This T cell receptor (beta chain) appears in the sequencing data of a study of blood T cell repertoires in COVID-19. The overall study: Spain, Italy and the United States supplied samples that represented acute and convalescent COVID-19. In each case, the material was cDNA or gDNA derived from T cells, B-cell-depleted T cells, or PBMCs.

CDR3 length equals 13 residues. Per germline, CDR1 DFQATT and CDR2 SNEGSKA (reference sequence). Trimming took off 3 bases at V and 5 bases at J, with 13 bases between the two ends. In the original workflow: It was from reference gene primer amplification that nucleated cell counts were estimated. Produced via immunoSEQ multiplex PCR; TCRdb's table is partial and in-frame only. That table is the source of V, J and clone size, and D and trimming were worked out from the DNA. The table lists 10,000 to 15,000 clones, around 85% of them singletons. This clonotype was obtained from a human donor in a cohort sampled during active COVID-19. The rearrangement links TRBV20-1 to TRBJ1-2; D possibly corresponds to TRBD1 (6 bases). Sequencing used peripheral blood. CDR3 nucleotides: TGCAGTGCTAGTTCTGGCAGGGGATATGGCTACACCTTC. Amino acid sequence: CSASSGRGYGYTF.